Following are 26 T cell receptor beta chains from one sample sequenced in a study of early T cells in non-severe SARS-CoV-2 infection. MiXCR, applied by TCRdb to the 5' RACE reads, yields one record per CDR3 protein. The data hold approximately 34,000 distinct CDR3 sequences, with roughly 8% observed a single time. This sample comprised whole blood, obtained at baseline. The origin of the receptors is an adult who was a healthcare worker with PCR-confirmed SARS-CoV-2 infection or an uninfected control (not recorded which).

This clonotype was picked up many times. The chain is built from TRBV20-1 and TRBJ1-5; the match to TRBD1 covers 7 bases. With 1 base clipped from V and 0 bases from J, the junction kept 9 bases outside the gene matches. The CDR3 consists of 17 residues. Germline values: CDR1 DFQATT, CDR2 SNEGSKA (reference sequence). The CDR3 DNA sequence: TGCAGTGCTAGAGCTCGACAGGGAACGTATAGCAATCAGCCCCAGCATTTT. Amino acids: CSARARQGTYSNQPQHF.

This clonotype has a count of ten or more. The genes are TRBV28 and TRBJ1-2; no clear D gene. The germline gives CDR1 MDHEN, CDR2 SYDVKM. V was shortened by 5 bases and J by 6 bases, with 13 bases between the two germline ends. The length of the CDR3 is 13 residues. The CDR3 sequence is CASSPSQTHGYTF. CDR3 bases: TGTGCCAGCAGTCCTTCGCAGACTCATGGCTACACCTTC.

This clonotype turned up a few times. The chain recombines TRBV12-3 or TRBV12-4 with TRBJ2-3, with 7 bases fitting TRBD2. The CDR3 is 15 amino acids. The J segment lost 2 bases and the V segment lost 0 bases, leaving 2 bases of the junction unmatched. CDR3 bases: TGTGCCAGCAGTTTAGCTAGCGGGTTCACAGATACGCAGTATTTT. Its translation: CASSLASGFTDTQYF.

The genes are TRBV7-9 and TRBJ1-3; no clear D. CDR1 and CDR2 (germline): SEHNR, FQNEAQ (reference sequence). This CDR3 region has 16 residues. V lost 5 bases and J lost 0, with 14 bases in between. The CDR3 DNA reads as TGTGCCAGCAGCGCCGTTACGGCCTTCTCTGGAAACACCATATATTTT. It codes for CASSAVTAFSGNTIYF.

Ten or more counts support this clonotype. The CDR3 protein is CASSSPLAGGIQETQYF. DNA of the CDR3: TGTGCCAGCAGCTCCCCCCTTGCGGGGGGGATCCAAGAGACCCAGTACTTC. The chain uses TRBV7-9 and TRBJ2-5, with 9 positions matching TRBD2. The germline V gene has CDR1 SEHNR and CDR2 FQNEAQ (reference sequence). The CDR3 length is 17 residues. V lost 4 bases and J lost 1; bases outside the gene matches: 10.

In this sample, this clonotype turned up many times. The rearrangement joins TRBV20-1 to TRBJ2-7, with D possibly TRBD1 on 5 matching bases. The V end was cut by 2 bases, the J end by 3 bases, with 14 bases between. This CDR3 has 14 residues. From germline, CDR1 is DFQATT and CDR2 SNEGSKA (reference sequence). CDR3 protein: CSARRRAGGYEQYF. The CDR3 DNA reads TGCAGTGCTAGACGCAGGGCAGGTGGCTACGAGCAGTACTTC.

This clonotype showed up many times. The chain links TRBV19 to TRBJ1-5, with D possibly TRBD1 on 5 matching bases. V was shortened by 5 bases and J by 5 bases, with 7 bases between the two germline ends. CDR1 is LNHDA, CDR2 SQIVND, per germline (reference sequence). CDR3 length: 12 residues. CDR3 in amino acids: CASSRRDQPQHF. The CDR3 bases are TGTGCCAGTAGTCGCAGGGATCAGCCCCAGCATTTT.

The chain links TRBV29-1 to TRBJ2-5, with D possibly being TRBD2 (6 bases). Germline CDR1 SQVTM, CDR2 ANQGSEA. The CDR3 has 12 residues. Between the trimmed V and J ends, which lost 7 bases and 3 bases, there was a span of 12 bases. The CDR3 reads CSARRAEETQYF. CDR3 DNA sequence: TGCAGCGCCCGGAGGGCGGAAGAGACCCAGTACTTC. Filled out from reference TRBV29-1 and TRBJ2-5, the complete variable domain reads SAVISQKPSRDICQRGTSLTIQCQVDSQVTMMFWYRQQPGQSLTLIATANQGSEATYESGFVIDKFPISRPNLTFSTLTVSNMSPEDSSIYLCSARRAEETQYFGPGTRLLVL.

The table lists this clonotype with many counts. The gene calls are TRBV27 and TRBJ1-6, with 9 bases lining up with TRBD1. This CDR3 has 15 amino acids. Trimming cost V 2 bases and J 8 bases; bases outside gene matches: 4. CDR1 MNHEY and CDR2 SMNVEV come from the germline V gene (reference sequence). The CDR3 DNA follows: TGTGCCAGCAGTTTACGGACAGGGGAGTATTCACCCCTCCACTTT. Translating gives CASSLRTGEYSPLHF.

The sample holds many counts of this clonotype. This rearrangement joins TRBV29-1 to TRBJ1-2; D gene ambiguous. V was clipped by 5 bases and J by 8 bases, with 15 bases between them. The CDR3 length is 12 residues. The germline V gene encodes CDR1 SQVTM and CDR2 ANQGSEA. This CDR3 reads CSVLTAEWGYTF. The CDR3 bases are TGCAGCGTTCTTACAGCGGAGTGGGGCTACACCTTC.

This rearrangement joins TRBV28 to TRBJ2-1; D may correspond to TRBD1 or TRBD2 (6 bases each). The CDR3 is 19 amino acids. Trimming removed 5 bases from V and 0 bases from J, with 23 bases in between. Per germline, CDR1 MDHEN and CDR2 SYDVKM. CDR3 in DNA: TGTGCCAGCAGTGTCACCCTCTACGGGGGCGCGCGCTCCTACAATGAGCAGTTCTTC. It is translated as CASSVTLYGGARSYNEQFF.

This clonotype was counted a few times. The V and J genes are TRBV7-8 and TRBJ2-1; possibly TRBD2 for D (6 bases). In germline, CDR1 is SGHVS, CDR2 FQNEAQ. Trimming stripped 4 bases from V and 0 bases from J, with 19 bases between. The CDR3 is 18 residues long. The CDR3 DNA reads TGTGCCAGCAGCTCCGGGACTCCCGACTCGAGCTCCTACAATGAGCAGTTCTTC. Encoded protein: CASSSGTPDSSSYNEQFF.

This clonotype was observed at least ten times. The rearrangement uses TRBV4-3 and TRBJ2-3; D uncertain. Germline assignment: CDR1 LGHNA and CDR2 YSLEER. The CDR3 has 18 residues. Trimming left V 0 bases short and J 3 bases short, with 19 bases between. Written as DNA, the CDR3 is TGCGCCAGCAGCCAAGATCTAGTATCTGTCAAAGGGACAGATACGCAGTATTTT. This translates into CASSQDLVSVKGTDTQYF.

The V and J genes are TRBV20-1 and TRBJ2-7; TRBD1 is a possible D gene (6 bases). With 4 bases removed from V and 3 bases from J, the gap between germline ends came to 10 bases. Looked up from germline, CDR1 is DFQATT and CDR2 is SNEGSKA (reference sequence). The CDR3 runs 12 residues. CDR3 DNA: TGCAGTGCTACCGGACAGTACTACGAGCAGTACTTC. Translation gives CSATGQYYEQYF.

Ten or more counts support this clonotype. The CDR3 region is CSVGDRGGEQYF. In DNA form, the CDR3 reads TGCAGCGTCGGCGACAGGGGTGGCGAGCAGTACTTC. The rearrangement uses TRBV29-1 and TRBJ2-7; 8 bases are a match to TRBD1. The CDR3 runs 12 residues. In germline, CDR1 is SQVTM, CDR2 ANQGSEA. J gave up 6 bases and V 6 bases, and 7 bases lay outside the gene matches.

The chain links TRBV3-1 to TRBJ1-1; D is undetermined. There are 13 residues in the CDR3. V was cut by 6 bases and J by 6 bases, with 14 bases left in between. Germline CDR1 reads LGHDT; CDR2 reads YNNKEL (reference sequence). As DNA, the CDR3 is TGTGCCAGCAGTCGCAGCGAGGGATCTGAAGCTTTCTTT. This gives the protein CASSRSEGSEAFF.

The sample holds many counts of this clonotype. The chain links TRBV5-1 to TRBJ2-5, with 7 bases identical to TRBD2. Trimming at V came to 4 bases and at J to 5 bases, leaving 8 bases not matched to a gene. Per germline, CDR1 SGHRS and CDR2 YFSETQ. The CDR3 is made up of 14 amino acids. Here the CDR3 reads CASSQGLVLETQYF. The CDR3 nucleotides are TGCGCCAGCAGCCAAGGACTAGTTCTCGAGACCCAGTACTTC.

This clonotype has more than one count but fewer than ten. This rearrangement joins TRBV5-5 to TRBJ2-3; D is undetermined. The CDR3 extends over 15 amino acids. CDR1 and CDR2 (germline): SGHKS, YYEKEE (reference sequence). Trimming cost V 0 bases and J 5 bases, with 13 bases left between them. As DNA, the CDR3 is TGTGCCAGCAGCTTGGATGGTGCGACATTAGATACGCAGTATTTT. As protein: CASSLDGATLDTQYF.

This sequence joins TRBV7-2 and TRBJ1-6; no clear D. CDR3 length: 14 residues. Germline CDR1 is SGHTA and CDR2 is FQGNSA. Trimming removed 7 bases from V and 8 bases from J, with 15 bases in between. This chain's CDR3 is CASTLGWGDSPLHF. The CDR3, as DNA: TGTGCCAGCACCCTTGGCTGGGGTGATTCACCCCTCCACTTT. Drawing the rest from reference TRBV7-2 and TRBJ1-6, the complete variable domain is GAGVSQSPSNKVTEKGKDVELRCDPISGHTALYWYRQSLGQGLEFLIYFQGNSAPDKSGLPSDRFSAERTGGSVSTLTIQRTQQEDSAVYLCASTLGWGDSPLHFGNGTRLTVT.

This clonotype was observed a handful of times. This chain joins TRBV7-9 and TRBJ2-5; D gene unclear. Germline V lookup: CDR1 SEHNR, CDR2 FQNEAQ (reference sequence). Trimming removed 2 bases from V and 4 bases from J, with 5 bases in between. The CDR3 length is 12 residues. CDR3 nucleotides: TGTGCCAGCAGCTTAACCGCAGAGACCCAGTACTTC. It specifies CASSLTAETQYF.

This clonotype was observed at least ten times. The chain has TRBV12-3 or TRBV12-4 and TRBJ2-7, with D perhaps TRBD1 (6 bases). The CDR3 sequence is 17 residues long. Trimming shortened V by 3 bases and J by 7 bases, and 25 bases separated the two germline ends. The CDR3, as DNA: TGTGCCAGCAGTTTCGCCTCCGGGACACCACCCCTCTGGGAGCAGTACTTC. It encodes CASSFASGTPPLWEQYF.

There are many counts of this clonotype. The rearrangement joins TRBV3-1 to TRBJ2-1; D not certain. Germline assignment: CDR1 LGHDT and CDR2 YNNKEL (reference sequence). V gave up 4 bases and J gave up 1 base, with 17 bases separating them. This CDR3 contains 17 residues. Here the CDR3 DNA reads TGTGCCAGCAGCCGATTTAACGGAGTCAAATCCTACAATGAGCAGTTCTTC. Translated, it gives CASSRFNGVKSYNEQFF.

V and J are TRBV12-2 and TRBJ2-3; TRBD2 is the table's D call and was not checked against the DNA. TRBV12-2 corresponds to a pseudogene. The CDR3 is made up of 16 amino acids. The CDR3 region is CASRSLGAGGKDTQYF. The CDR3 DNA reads TGTGCAAGTCGTTCGCTGGGAGCGGGGGGTAAAGATACGCAGTATTTT.

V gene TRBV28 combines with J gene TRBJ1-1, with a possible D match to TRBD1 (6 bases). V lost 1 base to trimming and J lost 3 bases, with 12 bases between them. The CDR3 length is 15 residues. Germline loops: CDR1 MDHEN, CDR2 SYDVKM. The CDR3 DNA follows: TGTGCCAGCAGTTTATACAGGGAGGGGGACACTGAAGCTTTCTTT. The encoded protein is CASSLYREGDTEAFF.

CDR3 region: CASSDGTFYNSPLHF. The CDR3 DNA reads as TGTGCCAGCAGCGACGGAACATTCTATAATTCACCCCTCCACTTT. The V gene is TRBV12-3 or TRBV12-4, the J gene TRBJ1-6; D ambiguous. This CDR3 is built from 15 residues. The V and J ends lost 6 bases and 3 bases respectively, with 12 bases between them.

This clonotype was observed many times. CDR3 sequence (DNA): TGTGCCAGCAGTTTTGGGGTCAGGGACAATGAGCAGTTCTTC. Amino acid sequence: CASSFGVRDNEQFF. The chain combines TRBV12-3 or TRBV12-4 with TRBJ2-1; weak D call: TRBD1 (5 bases). V was clipped by 3 bases and J by 5 bases, with 11 bases between them. This CDR3 spans 14 amino acids.